Here is one T cell receptor (beta chain) with its context. This sample was included in a study of CD8 T cells in Susac syndrome. Random hexamers primed reverse transcription of about 0.45 to 1 ug RNA. TCRdb fed the immunoSEQ multiplex PCR reads into MiXCR, producing one record per CDR3 protein. The sample carries roughly 200,000 distinct CDR3 sequences, under 95% recorded once. The CDR3 covers 18 residues. The germline CDR1 and CDR2 sequences are SGHDT and YYEEEE. Trimming at V came to 1 base and at J to 5 bases, leaving 12 bases not matched to a gene. The TCR comes from a human donor in good health. The chain joins TRBV5-6 to TRBJ2-7, with 13 bases matching TRBD2. Sequenced: CD4+ T cells from PBMCs. DNA of the CDR3: TGTGCCAGCAGCTTGCCTGGACTAGCGGGGGCCGCGGAGAACGAGCAGTACTTC. Its translation is CASSLPGLAGAAENEQYF.